This T cell receptor beta chain was obtained from a study of cytomegalovirus exposure and HLA in healthy donors (dated by TCRdb to 2016 to 2017). Study-wide context: In an earlier analysis of under 600 of the donors, about 260 Gb of sequence data and about 110 million unique TCR beta sequences from roughly 200 million T cells were reported. The number of typed donors differed by locus: roughly 620-640 for A, B, C, DRB1 and DQB1; some 540 for DQA1; over 600 for DPA1; and approximately 450 for DPB1. Alongside the repertoire data, information on donor age, sex, ethnicity and CMV serostatus was compiled. About five DR-DQ haplotypes were treated as single units for association and clustering because of strong linkage in the cohort. On average, around 240,000 unique TCR beta nucleotide sequences were sequenced per donor among a few hundred genotyped donors of the cohort, with roughly 18% of those sequences being non-productive. In a later genetic analysis, genome-wide SNP genotypes for about three fifths of the roughly 670 donors were used, and that subset was treated as a discovery cohort. All discovery cohort repertoires had been generated on a single sequencing platform. The study combined high-throughput TCR immunosequencing, statistical association of individual TCRs with disease status, and machine learning to predict cytomegalovirus infection status. A later analysis re-analyzed previously published TCR beta repertoires from 500 to 700 donors and added high-resolution HLA genotyping to study TCR occurrence patterns. Besides the first cohort of 666 subjects, a separate validation cohort made up of 120 different subjects was used. About 330 gigabases of sequencing data and approximately 91 million unique TCR sequences made up an early release that covered about 640 HLA-typed donors. Both class I and class II loci were covered by HLA typing, at four-digit resolution. The study profiled the T cell repertoires of approximately 700 subjects by immunosequencing and related them to cytomegalovirus serostatus. The study was designed to test whether signatures of past pathogen exposure could be identified by cataloging public T cell receptors. Among the approximately 400 genotyped donors, approximately 82% belonged to the genetic ancestry cluster associated with self-reported Caucasian donors. In an earlier analysis of 587 of the donors, high-throughput TCR beta sequencing was used to judge whether each TCR beta V gene segment behaved as functional or pseudogenic. Rather than drawing on any new phenotypic data, the later analysis identified candidate immune exposures from TCR beta sequences and the way those sequences occurred across donors. What the research found in general, with its limitations: Roughly uniform sequencing depth across donors was assumed in presence/absence analyses, although this assumption may not hold. For the cohort, immune exposure information was limited to CMV serostatus. Most TCR sequences were observed very rarely across donors, whereas some public TCRs were present in many individuals. Compared with the roughly 670-donor mean, donors in an Asian-associated ancestry cluster had fewer N-insertions in productive TCRs, according to a later genetic analysis. The authors suggested that the approach could potentially be extended to other disease states and immunological phenotypes. When HLA alleles, especially DR and DQ, strongly co-occurred, attributing TCR associations to individual alleles was difficult. According to a later analysis, most CMV-associated TCR beta chains appeared to be HLA-restricted, and the HLA associations seemed to be driven largely by CMV exposure. A later genetic analysis associated a missense DCLRE1C variant with V-gene and J-gene trimming of TCR beta chains, and an independent cohort replicated the association. This cohort had only TCR beta chains sequenced, and the lack of alpha or paired-chain data limited which features could be detected. A few of the identified cytomegalovirus-associated TCR beta chains were confirmed in vitro to be specific for cytomegalovirus antigens. In an earlier analysis of several hundred of the donors, most TCR beta V segments were observed in productive rearrangements about 90% or about 30% of the time, broadly matching IMGT annotations. A cluster of highly shared sequence variants was judged likely to represent a technical artifact of the sequencing pipeline. The study gave a list of under 200 TCR beta chains associated with cytomegalovirus. Compared with equally common non-associated chains, HLA-associated TCR beta chains in a later analysis were more clonally expanded and had lower generation probabilities. In a later analysis, the rate of TCR association differed among HLA loci, with DRB1 alleles having the most associated TCRs and HLA-C alleles having the fewest. The earlier analysis of a few hundred of the donors excluded 15 to 20 rarely observed V segments, including chromosome 9 orphons, because counts were too low. A later analysis reported that several top co-occurrence clusters appeared linked to parvovirus B19, influenza, CMV and Epstein-Barr virus. A further reported finding was that TCR beta sequences accurately predicted the HLA-A and HLA-B alleles for most subjects in the first cohort. Linkage disequilibrium might explain the correlated functional status among segregating V segments, but an unknown experimental factor could not be ruled out. The classifier was reported to diagnose cytomegalovirus status with high specificity and sensitivity in both the original and validation cohorts. HLA typing was unavailable for some donors at each locus, so association tests used only the typed subset. In a later analysis, around 17,000 TCR beta sequences were associated with specific HLA alleles at a false discovery rate of 0.05.

In total, about 650 healthy bone marrow donors made up the cohort. At the time of sampling, every cohort member was nominally healthy, though immune exposures that went unrecorded were likely present. The donor tested CMV seropositive and was one of the 289 seropositive cohort members. A peripheral blood sample was provided by each donor, and peripheral blood mononuclear cells were used for TCR beta sequencing. The Qiagen DNeasy Blood Extraction Kit was used to extract genomic DNA from the blood cell samples. The receptor library was made with the immunoSEQ multiplex PCR assay. For the multiplex PCR, a mixture combining 60 forward primers for TCR Vbeta segments and 13 reverse primers for TCR Jbeta segments was used. The CDR3 region of rearranged TCR beta genes was amplified from genomic DNA by a multiplex PCR assay. On the Illumina HiSeq System, the amplified TCR beta libraries were sequenced as 87-base-pair reads. Per the original workflow: A later analysis counted approximately 76 million unique TCR beta chains across the 700 or so repertoires, and around 12 million of these chains were shared by at least two donors. Raw reads were error-corrected and collapsed into unique sequences with a nearest-neighbor algorithm that merged closely related sequences to remove PCR and sequencing errors. Alignment of CDR3 sequences to IMGT reference sequences was used to assign V, D and J gene segments. For a sequence to be retained, at least a six-nucleotide match to both a V gene segment and a J gene segment was required. Rearrangements were called productive when the CDR3 lacked stop codons and stayed in frame with V and J; all others were non-productive. CDR3 was defined according to IMGT convention as the region running from the second conserved V-encoded cysteine to the conserved J-encoded phenylalanine. Sequences without an unambiguous match to a single V gene segment were excluded from the earlier analysis of 450 to 650 of the donors. In an earlier analysis of several hundred of the donors, V segments were called functional above 56.7% productive rearrangements and were called segregating when the between-donor standard deviation exceeded 5%. To diagnose cytomegalovirus status from the catalog of TCR beta chain sequences, a statistical classification framework was built. V and J gene assignment, in a later analysis, came from comparing TCR nucleotide sequences with IMGT/GENE-DB human TR gene sequences. A later analysis assigned CDR3 sequences and most-parsimonious VDJ recombination scenarios with the TCRdist pipeline. In a later analysis, each TCR beta chain was defined by its CDR3 amino acid sequence together with its V-gene family, and reads lacking a unique V-gene family were excluded. In a later analysis, 450 to 600 highly shared, low-generation-probability nucleotide sequences were removed to address suspected cross-contamination and a sequencing artifact. In a later analysis, a clonal expansion index was calculated for each public chain from normalized within-repertoire ranks of inferred template counts. In a later analysis, generation probabilities were computed with a VDJ recombination model fitted to out-of-frame rearrangements, and the resulting probabilities were checked against IGoR. Hypergeometric tests were used in a later analysis to score TCR-TCR, TCR-HLA and TCR-CMV co-occurrence, with a repertoire-size bias correction applied to the TCR pairs. A later analysis estimated false discovery rates by permuting HLA or CMV assignments 20 times. A later analysis grouped co-occurring TCRs with DBSCAN, adding TCRdist sequence similarity when clustering within HLA-allele-positive subsets. Repertoires with fewer than 30,000 or more than 120,000 public chains were left out of co-occurrence clustering, as were about 5 repertoires with anomalous nucleotide sharing. What TCRdb holds here is the immuneACCESS table cut down to in-frame rearrangements. Part of the clones is not present; checked against another copy, under half of the missing clones reflect an unresolved V gene, and the others are unexplained. Clonal size and the V and J genes are those of that table, whereas D and trimming came from the DNA. This sample lists 60,000 to 70,000 clones; roughly 80% were detected once. Jointly, the top ten make up 20% to 25% of the sample.

With regard to this clone: It lacks a known antigen. Base qualities were left out, and no much larger clone turns up one base away.

The sample consisted of PBMCs. The receptor was isolated from a woman aged 40 to 50 in good health and CMV-seropositive.

The CDR3 protein sequence reads: CASSSRGTGITEAFF. The nucleotide sequence is TGTGCCAGCAGTTCCCGAGGGACAGGGATCACTGAAGCTTTCTTT. The sequence joins TRBV6-6 to TRBJ1-1; the junction holds 9 bases that match TRBD1. CDR1 and CDR2 were assigned from the germline V gene (reference sequence) as MNHNY and SVGAGI. The CDR3 sequence holds 15 residues, the cysteine and phenylalanine included. The sequence is cut down to CDR3 DNA, 45 bases in frame from base 1. V is pruned by 4 bases and J by 4 bases, leaving 7 bases of the junction without a gene match.